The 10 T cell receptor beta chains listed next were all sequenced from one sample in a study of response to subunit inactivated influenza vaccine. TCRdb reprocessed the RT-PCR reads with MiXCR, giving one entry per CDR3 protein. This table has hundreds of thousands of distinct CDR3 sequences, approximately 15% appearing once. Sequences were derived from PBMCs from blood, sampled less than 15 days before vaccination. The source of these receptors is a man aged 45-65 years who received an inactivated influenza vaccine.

The CDR3 nucleotides are TGTGCCAGCAGTTACTCGACTGCAGGGAGGGACGAGCAGTACTTC. This sequence encodes CASSYSTAGRDEQYF. The V gene is TRBV6-5, the J gene TRBJ2-7; 7 bases agree with TRBD2. In germline, CDR1 is MNHEY, CDR2 SVGAGI. The CDR3 length is 15 residues. V trimming: 0 bases; J trimming: 5 bases; junction bases outside the gene matches: 7.

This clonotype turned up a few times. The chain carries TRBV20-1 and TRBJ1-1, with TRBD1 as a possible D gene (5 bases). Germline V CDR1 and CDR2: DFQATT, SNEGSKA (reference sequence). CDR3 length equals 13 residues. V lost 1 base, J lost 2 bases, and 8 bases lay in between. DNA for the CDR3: TGCAGTGCTAGAGTGGGGGATAACACTGAAGCTTTCTTT. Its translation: CSARVGDNTEAFF.

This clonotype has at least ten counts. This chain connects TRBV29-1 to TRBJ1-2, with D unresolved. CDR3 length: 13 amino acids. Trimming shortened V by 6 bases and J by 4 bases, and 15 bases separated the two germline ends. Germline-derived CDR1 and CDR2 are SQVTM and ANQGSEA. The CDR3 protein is CSVNDGTVYGYTF. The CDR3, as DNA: TGCAGCGTAAATGACGGAACCGTCTATGGCTACACCTTC. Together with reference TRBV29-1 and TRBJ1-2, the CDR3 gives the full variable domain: SAVISQKPSRDICQRGTSLTIQCQVDSQVTMMFWYRQQPGQSLTLIATANQGSEATYESGFVIDKFPISRPNLTFSTLTVSNMSPEDSSIYLCSVNDGTVYGYTFGSGTRLTVV.

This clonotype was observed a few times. The DNA for the CDR3 is TGTGCCAGCAGTGAAGCATCGCTCAATACGCAGTATTTT. Translating gives CASSEASLNTQYF. The rearrangement joins TRBV2 to TRBJ2-3; D gene unclear. Germline V lookup: CDR1 SNHLY, CDR2 FYNNEI. V shed 0 bases and J shed 7 bases, with 8 bases lying between them. The CDR3 runs to 13 residues.

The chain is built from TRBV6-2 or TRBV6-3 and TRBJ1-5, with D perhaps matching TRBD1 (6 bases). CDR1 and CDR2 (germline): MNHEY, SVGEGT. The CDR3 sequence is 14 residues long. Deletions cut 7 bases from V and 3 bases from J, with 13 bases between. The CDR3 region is CASTDWDTNQPQHF. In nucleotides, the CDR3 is TGTGCCAGCACCGACTGGGACACCAATCAGCCCCAGCATTTT.

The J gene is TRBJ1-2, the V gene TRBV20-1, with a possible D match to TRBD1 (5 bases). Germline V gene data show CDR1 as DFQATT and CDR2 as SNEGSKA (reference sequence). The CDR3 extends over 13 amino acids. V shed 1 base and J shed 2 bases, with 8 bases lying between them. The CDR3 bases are TGCAGTGCTAGAGTGACAGCCAACTATGGCTACACCTTC. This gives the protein CSARVTANYGYTF.

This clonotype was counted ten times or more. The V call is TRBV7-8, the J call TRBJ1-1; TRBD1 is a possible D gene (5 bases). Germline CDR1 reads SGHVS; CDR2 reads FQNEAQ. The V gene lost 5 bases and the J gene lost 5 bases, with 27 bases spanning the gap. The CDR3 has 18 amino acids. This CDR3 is CASSLFTGQSHLGTEAFF. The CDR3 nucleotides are TGTGCCAGCAGCCTTTTTACAGGTCAATCCCACCTCGGAACTGAAGCTTTCTTT.

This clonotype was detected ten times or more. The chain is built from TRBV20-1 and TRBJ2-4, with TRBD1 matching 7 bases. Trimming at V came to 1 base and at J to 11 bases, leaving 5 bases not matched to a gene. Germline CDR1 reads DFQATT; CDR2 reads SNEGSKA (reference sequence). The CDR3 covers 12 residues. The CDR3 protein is CSARAQGFLQYF. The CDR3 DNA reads TGCAGTGCTAGAGCACAGGGGTTTCTTCAGTACTTC.

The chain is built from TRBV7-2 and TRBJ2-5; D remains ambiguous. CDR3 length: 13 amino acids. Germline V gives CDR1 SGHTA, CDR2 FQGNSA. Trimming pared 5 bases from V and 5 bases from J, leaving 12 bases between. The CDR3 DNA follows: TGTGCCAGCAGCGCCGGTGGTCTGGAGACCCAGTACTTC. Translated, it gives CASSAGGLETQYF.

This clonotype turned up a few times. CDR3 residues: CASSLDSWPEQFF. The CDR3 DNA sequence: TGTGCCAGCAGCTTAGATTCTTGGCCTGAGCAGTTCTTC. The genes are TRBV11-2 and TRBJ2-1; D gene ambiguous. Germline values: CDR1 SGHAT, CDR2 FQNNGV. The CDR3 consists of 13 residues. Trimming took off 0 bases at V and 9 bases at J, with 9 bases between the two ends.